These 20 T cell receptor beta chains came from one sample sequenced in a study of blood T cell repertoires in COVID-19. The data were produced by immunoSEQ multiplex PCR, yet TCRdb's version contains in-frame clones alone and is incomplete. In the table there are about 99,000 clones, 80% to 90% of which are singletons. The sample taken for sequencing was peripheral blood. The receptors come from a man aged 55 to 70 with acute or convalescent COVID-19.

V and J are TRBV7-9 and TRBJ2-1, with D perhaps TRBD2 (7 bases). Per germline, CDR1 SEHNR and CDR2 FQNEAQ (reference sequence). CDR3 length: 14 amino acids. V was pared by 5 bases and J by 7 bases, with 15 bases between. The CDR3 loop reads CASSRGDYINEQFF. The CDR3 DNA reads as TGTGCCAGCAGCAGGGGGGACTATATTAATGAGCAGTTCTTC.

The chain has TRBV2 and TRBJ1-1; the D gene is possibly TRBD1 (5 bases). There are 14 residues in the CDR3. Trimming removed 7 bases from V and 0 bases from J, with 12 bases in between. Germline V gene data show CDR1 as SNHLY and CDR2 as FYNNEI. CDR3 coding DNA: TGTGCCAGCAAAGGACAAGGAATGAACACTGAAGCTTTCTTT. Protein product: CASKGQGMNTEAFF.

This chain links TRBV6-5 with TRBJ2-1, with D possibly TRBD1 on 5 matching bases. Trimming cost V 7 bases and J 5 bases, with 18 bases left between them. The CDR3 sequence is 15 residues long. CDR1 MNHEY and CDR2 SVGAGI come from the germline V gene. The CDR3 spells CASNTQGDANNEQFF. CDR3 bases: TGTGCCAGCAATACCCAGGGTGATGCAAACAATGAGCAGTTCTTC.

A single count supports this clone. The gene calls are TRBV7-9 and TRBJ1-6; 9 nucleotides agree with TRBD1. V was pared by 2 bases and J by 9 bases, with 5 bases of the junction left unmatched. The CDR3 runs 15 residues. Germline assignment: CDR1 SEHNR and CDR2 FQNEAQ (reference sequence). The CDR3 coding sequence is TGTGCCAGCAGCTTATCCGGGACAGGGAGTTCACCCCTCCACTTT. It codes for CASSLSGTGSSPLHF.

DNA for the CDR3: TGTGCCACCTTAGCGGGGAGCACCGGGGAGCTGTTTTTT. Translating it yields CATLAGSTGELFF. The genes are TRBV11-3 and TRBJ2-2; TRBD2 agrees at 8 bases. The V segment lost 10 bases and the J segment 4 bases; nucleotides outside the gene matches: 5. This CDR3 spans 13 amino acids. The germline gives CDR1 SGHNT, CDR2 YENEEA.

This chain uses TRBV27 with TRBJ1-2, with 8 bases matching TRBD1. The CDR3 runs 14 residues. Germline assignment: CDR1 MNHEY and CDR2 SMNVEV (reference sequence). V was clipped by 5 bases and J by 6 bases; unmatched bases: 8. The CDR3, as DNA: TGTGCCAGCAGTCCCCTAACAGGGGGGAATGGCTACACCTTC. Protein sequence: CASSPLTGGNGYTF.

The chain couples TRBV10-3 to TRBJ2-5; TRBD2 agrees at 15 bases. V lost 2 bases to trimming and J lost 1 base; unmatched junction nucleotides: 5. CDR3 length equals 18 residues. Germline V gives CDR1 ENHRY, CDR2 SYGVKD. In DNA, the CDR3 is TGTGCCATCAGTGAGGGACTAGCGGGAGGGCCGCGCCAAGAGACCCAGTACTTC. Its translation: CAISEGLAGGPRQETQYF.

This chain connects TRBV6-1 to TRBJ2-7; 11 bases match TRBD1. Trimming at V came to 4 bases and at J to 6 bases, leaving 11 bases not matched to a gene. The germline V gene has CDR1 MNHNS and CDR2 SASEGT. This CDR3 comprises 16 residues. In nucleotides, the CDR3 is TGTGCCAGCAGTGGCACCTTTGGGACAGGGGGTCGCGAGCAGTACTTC. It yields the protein CASSGTFGTGGREQYF.

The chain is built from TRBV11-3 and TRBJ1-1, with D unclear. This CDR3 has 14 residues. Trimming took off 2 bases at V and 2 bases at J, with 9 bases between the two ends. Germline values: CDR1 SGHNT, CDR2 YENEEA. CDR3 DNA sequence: TGTGCCAGCAGCTTATCAGGAAGCAACACTGAAGCTTTCTTT. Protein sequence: CASSLSGSNTEAFF.

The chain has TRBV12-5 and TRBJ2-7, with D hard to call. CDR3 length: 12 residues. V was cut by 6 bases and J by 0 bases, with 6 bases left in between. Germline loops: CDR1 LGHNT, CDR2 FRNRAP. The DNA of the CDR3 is TGTGCTAGTGGCCCGTCCTCCTACGAGCAGTACTTC. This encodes CASGPSSYEQYF.

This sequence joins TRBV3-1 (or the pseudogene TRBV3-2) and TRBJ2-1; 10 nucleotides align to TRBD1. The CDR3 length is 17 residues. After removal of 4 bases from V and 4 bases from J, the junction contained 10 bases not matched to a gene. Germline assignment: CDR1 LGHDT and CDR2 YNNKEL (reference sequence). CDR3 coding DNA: TGTGCCAGCAGCCTCCCGGTTGGGGACAGGGGATACAATGAGCAGTTCTTC. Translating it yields CASSLPVGDRGYNEQFF.

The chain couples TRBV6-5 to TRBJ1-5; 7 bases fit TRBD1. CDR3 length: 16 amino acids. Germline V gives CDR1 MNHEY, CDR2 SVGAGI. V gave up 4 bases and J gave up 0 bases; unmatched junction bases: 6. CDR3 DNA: TGTGCCAGCAGTTCAGGGGGTAGGGGTAGCAATCAGCCCCAGCATTTT. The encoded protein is CASSSGGRGSNQPQHF.

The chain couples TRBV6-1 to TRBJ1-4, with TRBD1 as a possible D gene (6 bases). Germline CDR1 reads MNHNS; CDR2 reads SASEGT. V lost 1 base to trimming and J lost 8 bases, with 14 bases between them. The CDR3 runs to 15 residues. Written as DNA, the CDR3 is TGTGCCAGCAGTGAAGAGAGGCCAGGGGAAGAAAAACTGTTTTTT. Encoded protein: CASSEERPGEEKLFF.

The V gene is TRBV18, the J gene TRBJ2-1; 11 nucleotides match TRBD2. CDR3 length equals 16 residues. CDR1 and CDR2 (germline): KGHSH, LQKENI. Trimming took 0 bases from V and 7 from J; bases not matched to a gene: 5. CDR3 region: CASSPPSGGAGNEQFF. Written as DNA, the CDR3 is TGTGCCAGCTCACCACCTAGCGGGGGGGCCGGAAATGAGCAGTTCTTC.

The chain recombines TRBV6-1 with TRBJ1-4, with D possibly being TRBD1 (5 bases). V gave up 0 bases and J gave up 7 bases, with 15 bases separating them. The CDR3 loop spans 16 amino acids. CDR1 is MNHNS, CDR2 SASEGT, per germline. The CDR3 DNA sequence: TGTGCCAGCAGTGAAGCGAGACAGTTGGAGGGTGAAAAACTGTTTTTT. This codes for CASSEARQLEGEKLFF.

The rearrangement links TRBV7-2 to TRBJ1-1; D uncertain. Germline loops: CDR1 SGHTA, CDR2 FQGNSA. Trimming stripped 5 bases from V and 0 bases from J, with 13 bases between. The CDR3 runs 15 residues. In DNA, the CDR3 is TGTGCCAGCAGCCCCGACTGGATCATGAACACTGAAGCTTTCTTT. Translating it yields CASSPDWIMNTEAFF.

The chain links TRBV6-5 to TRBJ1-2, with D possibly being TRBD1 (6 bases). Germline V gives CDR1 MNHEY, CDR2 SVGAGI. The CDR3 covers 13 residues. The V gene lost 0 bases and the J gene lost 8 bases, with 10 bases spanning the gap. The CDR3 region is CASSYSGGRGYTF. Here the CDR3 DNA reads TGTGCCAGCAGTTACTCAGGGGGTCGAGGCTACACCTTC.

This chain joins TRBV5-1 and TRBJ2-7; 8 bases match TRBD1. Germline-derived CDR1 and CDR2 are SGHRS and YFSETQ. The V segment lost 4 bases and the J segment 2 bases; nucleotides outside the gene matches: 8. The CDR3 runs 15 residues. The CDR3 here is CASSPRTGTPYEQYF. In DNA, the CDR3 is TGCGCCAGCAGCCCGAGGACAGGGACACCCTACGAGCAGTACTTC.

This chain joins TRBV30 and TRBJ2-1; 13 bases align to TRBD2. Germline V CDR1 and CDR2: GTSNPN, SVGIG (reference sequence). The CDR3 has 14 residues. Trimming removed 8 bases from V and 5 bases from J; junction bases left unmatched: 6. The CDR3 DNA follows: TGTGCCGTCCCGACTAGCGGGAGGAACAATGAGCAGTTCTTC. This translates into CAVPTSGRNNEQFF. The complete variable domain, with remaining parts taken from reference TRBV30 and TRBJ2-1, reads SQTIHQWPATLVQPVGSPLSLECTVEGTSNPNLYWYRQAAGRGLQLLFYSVGIGQISSEVPQNLSASRPQDRQFILSSKKLLLSDSGFYLCAVPTSGRNNEQFFGPGTRLTVL.

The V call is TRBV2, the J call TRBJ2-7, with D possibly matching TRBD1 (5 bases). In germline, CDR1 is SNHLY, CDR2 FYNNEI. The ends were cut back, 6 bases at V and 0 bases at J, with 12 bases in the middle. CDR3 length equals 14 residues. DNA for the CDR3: TGTGCCAGCAGGGATACCAGGGACTCCTACGAGCAGTACTTC. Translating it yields CASRDTRDSYEQYF.